This T cell receptor beta chain was recorded in a study of OX40 agonist ivuxolimab in advanced cancers. Method: immunoSEQ multiplex PCR; TCRdb's copy keeps in-frame clones and lacks some. The sample consists of about 38,000 clones, roughly 90% of them appearing once. The CDR3 runs 16 residues. V was shortened by 2 bases and J by 5 bases, with 16 bases between the two germline ends. Germline loops: CDR1 MNHNS, CDR2 SASEGT. V usage is TRBV6-1 and J usage is TRBJ2-1; D perhaps matches TRBD2 (6 bases). The material sequenced was CD4+ or CD8+ T cells sorted from blood, taken in a trial of the OX40 agonist ivuxolimab. The sequence was obtained from an adult with an advanced solid tumor such as melanoma, head and neck, liver or kidney cancer. CDR3 region: CASSENDFTSNNEQFF. As DNA, the CDR3 is TGTGCCAGCAGTGAAAATGACTTCACTAGCAACAATGAGCAGTTCTTC.